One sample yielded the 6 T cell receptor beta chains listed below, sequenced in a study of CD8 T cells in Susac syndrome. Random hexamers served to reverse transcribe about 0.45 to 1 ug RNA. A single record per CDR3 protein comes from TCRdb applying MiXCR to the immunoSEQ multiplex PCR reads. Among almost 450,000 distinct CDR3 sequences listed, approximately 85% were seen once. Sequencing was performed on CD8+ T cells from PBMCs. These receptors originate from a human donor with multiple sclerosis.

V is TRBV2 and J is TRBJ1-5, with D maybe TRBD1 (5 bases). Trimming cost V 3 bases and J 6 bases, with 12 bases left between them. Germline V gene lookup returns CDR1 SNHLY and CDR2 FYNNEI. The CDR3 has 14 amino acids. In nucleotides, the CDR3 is TGTGCCAGCAGTGAGCTCCAGGGCGTTCAGCCCCAGCATTTT. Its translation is CASSELQGVQPQHF. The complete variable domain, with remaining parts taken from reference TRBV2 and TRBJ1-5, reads EPEVTQTPSHQVTQMGQEVILRCVPISNHLYFYWYRQILGQKVEFLVSFYNNEISEKSEIFDDQFSVERPDGSNFTLKIRSTKLEDSAMYFCASSELQGVQPQHFGDGTRLSIL.

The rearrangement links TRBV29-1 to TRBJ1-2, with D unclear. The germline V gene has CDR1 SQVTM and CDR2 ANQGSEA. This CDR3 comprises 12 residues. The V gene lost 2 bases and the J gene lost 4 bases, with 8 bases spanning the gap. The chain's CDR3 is CSVENGFYGYTF. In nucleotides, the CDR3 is TGCAGCGTTGAAAACGGGTTCTATGGCTACACCTTC.

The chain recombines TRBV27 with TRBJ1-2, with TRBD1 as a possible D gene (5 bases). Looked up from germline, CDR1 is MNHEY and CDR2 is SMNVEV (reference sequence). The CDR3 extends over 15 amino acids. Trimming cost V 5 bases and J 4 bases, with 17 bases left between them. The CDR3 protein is CASSVVGGEGYGYTF. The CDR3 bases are TGTGCCAGCAGTGTCGTCGGGGGGGAGGGCTATGGCTACACCTTC.

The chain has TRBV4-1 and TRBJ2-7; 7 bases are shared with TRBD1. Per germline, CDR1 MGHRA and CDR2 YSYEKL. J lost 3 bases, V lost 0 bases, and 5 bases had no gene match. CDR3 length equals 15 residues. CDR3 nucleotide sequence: TGCGCCAGCAGCCAAGAACAGGGACAGTACTACGAGCAGTACTTC. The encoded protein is CASSQEQGQYYEQYF.

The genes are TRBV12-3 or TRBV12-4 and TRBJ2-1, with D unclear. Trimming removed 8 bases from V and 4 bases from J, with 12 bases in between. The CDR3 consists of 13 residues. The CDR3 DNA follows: TGTGCCAGCCTCGTAGTGAAGTACAATGAGCAGTTCTTC. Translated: CASLVVKYNEQFF.

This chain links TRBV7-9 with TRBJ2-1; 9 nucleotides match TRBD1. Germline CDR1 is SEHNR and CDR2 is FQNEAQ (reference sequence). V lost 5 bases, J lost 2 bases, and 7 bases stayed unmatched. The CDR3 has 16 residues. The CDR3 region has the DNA TGTGCCAGCAGCCCAGGGACAGGGACTACCTACAATGAGCAGTTCTTC. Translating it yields CASSPGTGTTYNEQFF.